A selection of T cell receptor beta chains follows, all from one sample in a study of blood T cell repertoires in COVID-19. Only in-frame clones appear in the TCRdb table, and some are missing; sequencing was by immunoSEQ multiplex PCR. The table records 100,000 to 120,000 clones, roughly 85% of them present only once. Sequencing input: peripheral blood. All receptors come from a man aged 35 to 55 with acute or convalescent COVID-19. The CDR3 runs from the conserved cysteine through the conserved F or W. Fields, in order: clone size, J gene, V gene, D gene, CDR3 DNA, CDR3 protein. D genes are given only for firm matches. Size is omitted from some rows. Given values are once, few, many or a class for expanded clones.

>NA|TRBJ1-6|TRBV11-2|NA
TGTGCCAGCAGCTTAGGCAGGGGCTATAATTCACCCCTCCACTTT
CASSLGRGYNSPLHF
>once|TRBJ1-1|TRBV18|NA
TGTGCCAGCTCACCCCTGGCCCTGAACACTGAAGCTTTCTTT
CASSPLALNTEAFF
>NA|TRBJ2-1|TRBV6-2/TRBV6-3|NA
TGTGCCAGCAGTTACTCTTCCTTGAATGAGCAGTTCTTC
CASSYSSLNEQFF
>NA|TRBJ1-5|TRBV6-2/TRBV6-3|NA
TGTGCCAGCAGTCCGACACCTTATAGCAATCAGCCCCAGCATTTT
CASSPTPYSNQPQHF
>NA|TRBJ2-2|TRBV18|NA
TGTGCCAGCTCACCGCTAAAGGGGGCGAACACCGGGGAGCTGTTTTTT
CASSPLKGANTGELFF
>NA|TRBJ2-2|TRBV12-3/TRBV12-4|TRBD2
TGTGCCAGCAGTTGGGGGGGCGGGGAGCTGTTTTTT
CASSWGGGELFF
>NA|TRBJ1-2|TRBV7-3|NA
TGTGCCAGCAGTTCTTACGGGGGAGACCTGGGTGGCTACACCTTC
CASSSYGGDLGGYTF
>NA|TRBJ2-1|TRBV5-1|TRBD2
TGCGCCAGCAGCTTAGAGACTAGCAGTAATGAGCAGTTCTTC
CASSLETSSNEQFF
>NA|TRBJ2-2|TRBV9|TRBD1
TGTGCCAGCAGCGGACCGGGACAGGGGAACACCGGGGAGCTGTTTTTT
CASSGPGQGNTGELFF
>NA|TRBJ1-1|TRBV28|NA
TGTGCCAGCAGTGGACAGCCGCTCACTGAAGCTTTCTTT
CASSGQPLTEAFF
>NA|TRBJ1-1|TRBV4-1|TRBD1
TGCGCCAGCAGCCAAGTACAGGGGCTGGGGCACACTGAAGCTTTCTTT
CASSQVQGLGHTEAFF
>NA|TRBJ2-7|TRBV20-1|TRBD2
TGCAGTGCTAGTAGCGGGGGGACGGCCTACGAGCAGTACTTC
CSASSGGTAYEQYF
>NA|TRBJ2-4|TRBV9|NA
TGTGCCAGCAGCGTATCCGGGACTCTTAGTGGGGACAAAAACATTCAGTACTTC
CASSVSGTLSGDKNIQYF
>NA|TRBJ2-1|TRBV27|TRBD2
TGTGCCAGCATGTTAGCGGGGTCCTACAATGAGCAGTTCTTC
CASMLAGSYNEQFF
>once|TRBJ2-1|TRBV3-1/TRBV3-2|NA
TGTGCCAGCAGCCAAGATGTGGGGGGTGAGCAGTTCTTC
CASSQDVGGEQFF
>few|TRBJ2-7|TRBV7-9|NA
TGTGCCAGCAGCTTAGGGGGCTCCTCGGACTACGAGCAGTACTTC
CASSLGGSSDYEQYF
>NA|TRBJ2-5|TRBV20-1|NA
TGCAGTGCTTGGACAGAAGAGACCCAGTACTTC
CSAWTEETQYF
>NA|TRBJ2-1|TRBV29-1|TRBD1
TGCAGCGTTAAGGGACAGGGGGTATACAATGAGCAGTTCTTC
CSVKGQGVYNEQFF
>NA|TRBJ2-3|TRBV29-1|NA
TGCAGCGTTGGTGGGGCCGGAGCGACAGATACGCAGTATTTT
CSVGGAGATDTQYF
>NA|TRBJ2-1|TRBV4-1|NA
TGCGCCAGCAGCCAAGAGGGGGGTTACAATGAGCAGTTCTTC
CASSQEGGYNEQFF
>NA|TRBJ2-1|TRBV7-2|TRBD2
TGTGCCAGCAACCCTAGCGGGGGCAACTACAATGAGCAGTTCTTC
CASNPSGGNYNEQFF
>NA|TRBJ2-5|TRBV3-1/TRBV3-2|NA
TGTGCCAGCAGCCAAGAGGTGGGCCAAACGGGGGAGACCCAGTACTTC
CASSQEVGQTGETQYF
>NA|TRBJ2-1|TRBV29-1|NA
TGCAGCGTGGACGAGGACAGTTTAGGGTACAATGAGCAGTTCTTC
CSVDEDSLGYNEQFF
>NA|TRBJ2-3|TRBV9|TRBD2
TGTGCCAGCAGCGTAGGGCCTCTTAGCGGGGGGGCCGGGTCAGATACGCAGTATTTT
CASSVGPLSGGAGSDTQYF
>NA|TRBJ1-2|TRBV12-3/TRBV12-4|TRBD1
TGTGCCAGCAGTTTAGGCAGGGGGTATGGCTACACCTTC
CASSLGRGYGYTF
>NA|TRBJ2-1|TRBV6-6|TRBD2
TGTGCCAGCAGTTACTCAGAGCGGGGGTGGGATGAGCAGTTCTTC
CASSYSERGWDEQFF
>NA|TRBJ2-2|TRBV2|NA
TGTGCCAGCAGTGAGGAGGGACGGCAGAACACCGGGGAGCTGTTTTTT
CASSEEGRQNTGELFF
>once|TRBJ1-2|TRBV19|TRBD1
TGTGCCAGTAGTATCGCCCGGTCTGGACAGGGAAAATATGGCTACACCTTC
CASSIARSGQGKYGYTF
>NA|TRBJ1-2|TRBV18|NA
TGTGCCAGCTCACCCGGGGTTATCTATGGCTACACCTTC
CASSPGVIYGYTF